The next 26 T cell receptor beta chains were all read from a single sample in a study of OX40 agonist ivuxolimab in advanced cancers. TCRdb keeps only in-frame clones here, not all; method: immunoSEQ multiplex PCR. This sample has 25,000 to 35,000 clones, with 81% found just once. Sequencing was performed on CD4+ or CD8+ T cells sorted from blood, taken in a trial of the OX40 agonist ivuxolimab. The receptors derive from an adult with an advanced solid tumor such as melanoma, head and neck, liver or kidney cancer.

The chain links TRBV2 to TRBJ1-2; D uncertain. The CDR3 totals 14 residues. V was clipped by 2 bases and J by 8 bases, with 15 bases between them. Germline V lookup: CDR1 SNHLY, CDR2 FYNNEI. In DNA form, the CDR3 reads TGTGCCAGCAGTGAATATGGGGTACGCGGAGGCTACACCTTC. It specifies CASSEYGVRGGYTF. The whole variable domain, filled in from reference TRBV2 and TRBJ1-2, reads EPEVTQTPSHQVTQMGQEVILRCVPISNHLYFYWYRQILGQKVEFLVSFYNNEISEKSEIFDDQFSVERPDGSNFTLKIRSTKLEDSAMYFCASSEYGVRGGYTFGSGTRLTVV.

The chain employs TRBV5-6 and TRBJ2-7; D unclear. CDR1 is SGHDT and CDR2 is YYEEEE in the germline V gene. Trimming stripped 7 bases from V and 3 bases from J, with 14 bases between. This CDR3 region has 13 residues. The DNA for the CDR3 is TGTGCCAGCCAACGAATCGAAAACTACGAGCAGTACTTC. This codes for CASQRIENYEQYF.

The CDR3 loop reads CASSLEGLYNEQFF. CDR3 DNA sequence: TGCGCCAGCAGCTTGGAGGGGCTGTACAATGAGCAGTTCTTC. This chain links TRBV5-1 with TRBJ2-1; weak D call: TRBD1 (5 bases). Germline CDR1 and CDR2: SGHRS and YFSETQ. V lost 0 bases and J lost 4, with 8 bases in between. CDR3 size: 14 residues.

The rearrangement uses TRBV6-5 and TRBJ2-5; a possible D gene is TRBD2 (5 bases). The germline V and J ends were trimmed by 3 bases and 5 bases, with 10 bases remaining between them. This CDR3 is built from 13 residues. Germline CDR1 is MNHEY and CDR2 is SVGAGI. In DNA form, the CDR3 reads TGTGCCAGCAGTTATGGGAGCAGCGAGACCCAGTACTTC. This codes for CASSYGSSETQYF.

CDR3 sequence: CSVEDWLANEQFF. CDR3 nucleotides: TGCAGCGTTGAAGACTGGCTGGCCAATGAGCAGTTCTTC. The chain links TRBV29-1 to TRBJ2-1; D is ambiguous. Looked up from germline, CDR1 is SQVTM and CDR2 is ANQGSEA. V shed 0 bases and J shed 6 bases, with 9 bases lying between them. There are 13 residues in the CDR3.

This clone was counted once. This rearrangement joins TRBV9 to TRBJ2-7; the D gene could be TRBD1 or TRBD2 (6 bases each). The CDR3 consists of 16 residues. Germline values: CDR1 SGDLS, CDR2 YYNGEE. Trimming took 0 bases from V and 5 from J, leaving 18 bases between them. CDR3 coding DNA: TGTGCCAGCAGCGTAGCTCTTCACAGGGAGGACAACGAGCAGTACTTC. It is translated as CASSVALHREDNEQYF.

This clone is classed as medium-sized. This chain joins TRBV19 and TRBJ2-1; 7 nucleotides match TRBD2. The CDR3 contains 14 residues. CDR1 LNHDA and CDR2 SQIVND come from the germline V gene (reference sequence). V was clipped by 6 bases and J by 0 bases; unmatched bases: 2. In DNA, the CDR3 is TGTGCCAGTAGCGGGGGGAGCTCCTACAATGAGCAGTTCTTC. Encoded protein: CASSGGSSYNEQFF.

This chain connects TRBV6-1 to TRBJ2-7; 8 bases agree with TRBD2. Trimming removed 7 bases from V and 4 bases from J; junction bases left unmatched: 12. The CDR3 spans 15 residues. CDR1 is MNHNS, CDR2 SASEGT, per germline. The CDR3 sequence is CASTTFSSGKYEQYF. The CDR3 DNA sequence: TGTGCCAGCACCACCTTCAGTAGCGGGAAGTACGAGCAGTACTTC.

The J gene is TRBJ2-1, the V gene TRBV7-9, with D possibly being TRBD1 (6 bases). The CDR3 length is 15 residues. The V end was cut by 5 bases, the J end by 3 bases, with 14 bases between. Germline-derived CDR1 and CDR2 are SEHNR and FQNEAQ (reference sequence). This CDR3 reads CASSLRTDDYNEQFF. CDR3 in DNA: TGTGCCAGCAGCCTTCGGACAGATGACTACAATGAGCAGTTCTTC.

The chain joins TRBV5-1 to TRBJ2-1, with a possible D match to TRBD2 (6 bases). Trimming took 0 bases from V and 6 from J, leaving 10 bases between them. The CDR3 covers 14 residues. Germline V gene data show CDR1 as SGHRS and CDR2 as YFSETQ. CDR3 bases: TGCGCCAGCAGCTTGGCCGCACTAGCCAATGAGCAGTTCTTC. This sequence encodes CASSLAALANEQFF.

The table lists this clone with a few counts. V and J are TRBV19 and TRBJ1-4; D gene uncertain. In germline, CDR1 is LNHDA, CDR2 SQIVND (reference sequence). V lost 5 bases to trimming and J lost 5 bases, with 15 bases between them. This CDR3 is 15 amino acids long. CDR3 in amino acids: CASSPRAVMNEKLFF. DNA for the CDR3: TGTGCCAGTAGTCCCCGGGCAGTGATGAATGAAAAACTGTTTTTT.

This chain connects TRBV9 to TRBJ2-7; the D gene is possibly TRBD2 (5 bases). Germline V CDR1 and CDR2: SGDLS, YYNGEE. The CDR3 runs 15 residues. The V end lost 4 bases, the J end lost 0 bases, and 14 bases lay between the germline ends. The CDR3: CASSHRLGSSYEQYF. CDR3 in DNA: TGTGCCAGCAGCCATCGCTTAGGGAGCTCCTACGAGCAGTACTTC.

The V and J genes are TRBV7-9 and TRBJ1-1; no clear D gene. The germline V gene encodes CDR1 SEHNR and CDR2 FQNEAQ (reference sequence). Trimming cost V 5 bases and J 2 bases, with 21 bases left between them. This CDR3 contains 17 residues. The CDR3 protein is CASSLTHSVDGNTEAFF. CDR3 DNA: TGTGCCAGCAGCCTTACCCACTCTGTCGACGGTAACACTGAAGCTTTCTTT.

The sample holds one count of this clone. The CDR3 DNA follows: TGTGCCAGCAGCAAATGGGCGCCTCGACAGGGAGGTTACACCGGGGAGCTGTTTTTT. Its translation is CASSKWAPRQGGYTGELFF. This rearrangement joins TRBV7-8 to TRBJ2-2; D might be TRBD1 (7 bases). CDR1 is SGHVS, CDR2 FQNEAQ, per germline. The CDR3 runs to 19 residues. V shed 5 bases and J shed 3 bases, with 25 bases lying between them.

This chain joins TRBV9 and TRBJ2-1, with TRBD2 matching over 8 bases. The CDR3 contains 17 residues. Germline V gives CDR1 SGDLS, CDR2 YYNGEE. After removal of 0 bases from V and 0 bases from J, the junction contained 5 bases not matched to a gene. CDR3 sequence (DNA): TGTGCCAGCAGCGTAGTAGTAGCGGGGAACTCCTACAATGAGCAGTTCTTC. Amino acid sequence: CASSVVVAGNSYNEQFF.

Written as DNA, the CDR3 is TGTGCCAGTAGTATAGTGGAGGGCGCCCTCTCTGGGGCCAACGTCCTGACTTTC. This sequence encodes CASSIVEGALSGANVLTF. The chain links TRBV19 to TRBJ2-6, with D possibly matching TRBD2 (6 bases). The germline V gene encodes CDR1 LNHDA and CDR2 SQIVND (reference sequence). V was pared by 1 base and J by 0 bases, with 13 bases between. This CDR3 is built from 18 residues. The full variable domain, rest sourced from reference TRBV19 and TRBJ2-6, is DGGITQSPKYLFRKEGQNVTLSCEQNLNHDAMYWYRQDPGQGLRLIYYSQIVNDFQKGDIAEGYSVSREKKESFPLTVTSAQKNPTAFYLCASSIVEGALSGANVLTFGAGSRLTVL.

By sample fraction, this clone is medium-sized. The chain links TRBV7-9 to TRBJ2-3; D may correspond to TRBD1 or TRBD2 (5 bases each). V was trimmed by 7 bases and J by 2 bases, leaving 19 bases between them. The germline V gene encodes CDR1 SEHNR and CDR2 FQNEAQ (reference sequence). The CDR3 consists of 16 residues. The CDR3 is CASKQEGFYSTDTQYF. The CDR3 region has the DNA TGTGCCAGCAAACAAGAGGGGTTTTATTCCACAGATACGCAGTATTTT.

V usage is TRBV5-1 and J usage is TRBJ2-7, with D perhaps matching TRBD1 (6 bases). CDR3 length: 15 amino acids. Germline assignment: CDR1 SGHRS and CDR2 YFSETQ. Trimming pared 4 bases from V and 1 base from J, leaving 15 bases between. The CDR3: CASSPWDMRSYEQYF. The DNA for the CDR3 is TGCGCCAGCAGCCCCTGGGACATGAGATCCTACGAGCAGTACTTC.

This rearrangement joins TRBV27 to TRBJ2-7, with a possible D match to TRBD1 (6 bases). CDR1 is MNHEY, CDR2 SMNVEV, per germline (reference sequence). CDR3 size: 16 residues. V dropped 2 bases and J dropped 3 bases, with 17 bases sitting between them. CDR3 sequence: CASSLGQGLGFYEQYF. Here the CDR3 DNA reads TGTGCCAGCAGTTTAGGGCAGGGGCTGGGATTCTACGAGCAGTACTTC.

The chain joins TRBV29-1 to TRBJ2-1; D is unresolved. The V end was cut by 5 bases, the J end by 9 bases, with 8 bases between. In germline, CDR1 is SQVTM, CDR2 ANQGSEA. The CDR3 runs to 10 residues. This CDR3 reads CSVPMGEQFF. The CDR3 DNA is TGCAGCGTTCCGATGGGTGAGCAGTTCTTC.

The chain recombines TRBV5-1 with TRBJ2-7; D is unresolved. Trimming took off 2 bases at V and 2 bases at J, with 8 bases between the two ends. The CDR3 covers 13 residues. The germline V gene has CDR1 SGHRS and CDR2 YFSETQ. Here the CDR3 reads CASSFNSPYEQYF. The CDR3 DNA reads as TGCGCCAGCAGCTTCAACAGCCCCTACGAGCAGTACTTC.

V gene TRBV5-1 combines with J gene TRBJ2-7; 13 bases agree with TRBD2. Unmatched junction bases numbered 2, after V lost 4 bases and J lost 1 base. CDR3 length equals 15 residues. The V gene's germline CDR1 is SGHRS and CDR2 YFSETQ. CDR3 residues: CASSEGLAGSYEQYF. The CDR3 region has the DNA TGCGCCAGCAGCGAGGGACTAGCGGGGTCCTACGAGCAGTACTTC.

V usage is TRBV9 and J usage is TRBJ1-6; D uncertain. V lost 7 bases and J lost 8, with 13 bases in between. This CDR3 region has 13 residues. In germline, CDR1 is SGDLS, CDR2 YYNGEE. CDR3 amino acids: CASGSWVDSPLHF. In DNA, the CDR3 is TGTGCCAGCGGCTCATGGGTGGATTCACCCCTCCACTTT.

The chain carries TRBV19 and TRBJ2-7; TRBD1 or TRBD2 may be the D gene (5 bases each). Germline CDR1 reads LNHDA; CDR2 reads SQIVND (reference sequence). This CDR3 has 15 residues. The V gene lost 4 bases and the J gene lost 0 bases, with 13 bases spanning the gap. The CDR3, as DNA: TGTGCCAGTAGTAGCAGGGACGGCAGCTCCTACGAGCAGTACTTC. It yields the protein CASSSRDGSSYEQYF. Supplemented by reference TRBV19 and TRBJ2-7, the full variable domain reads DGGITQSPKYLFRKEGQNVTLSCEQNLNHDAMYWYRQDPGQGLRLIYYSQIVNDFQKGDIAEGYSVSREKKESFPLTVTSAQKNPTAFYLCASSSRDGSSYEQYFGPGTRLTVT.

This chain links TRBV10-3 with TRBJ1-2; 7 bases map to TRBD1. The length of the CDR3 is 15 residues. V trimming: 0 bases; J trimming: 8 bases; junction bases outside the gene matches: 9. Germline V CDR1 and CDR2: ENHRY, SYGVKD. The CDR3 region is CAISESNDRADGYTF. The CDR3 DNA sequence: TGTGCCATCAGTGAGTCGAACGACAGGGCCGACGGCTACACCTTC.

The V call is TRBV4-1, the J call TRBJ2-7, with D perhaps TRBD1 (7 bases). The CDR3 loop spans 17 amino acids. The V gene's germline CDR1 is MGHRA and CDR2 YSYEKL. V lost 0 bases and J 6 bases, leaving 21 bases between the germline ends. CDR3 sequence reads: CASSQEVRSGAGGEQYF. CDR3 nucleotide sequence: TGCGCCAGCAGCCAAGAAGTCAGATCGGGAGCAGGGGGCGAGCAGTACTTC.